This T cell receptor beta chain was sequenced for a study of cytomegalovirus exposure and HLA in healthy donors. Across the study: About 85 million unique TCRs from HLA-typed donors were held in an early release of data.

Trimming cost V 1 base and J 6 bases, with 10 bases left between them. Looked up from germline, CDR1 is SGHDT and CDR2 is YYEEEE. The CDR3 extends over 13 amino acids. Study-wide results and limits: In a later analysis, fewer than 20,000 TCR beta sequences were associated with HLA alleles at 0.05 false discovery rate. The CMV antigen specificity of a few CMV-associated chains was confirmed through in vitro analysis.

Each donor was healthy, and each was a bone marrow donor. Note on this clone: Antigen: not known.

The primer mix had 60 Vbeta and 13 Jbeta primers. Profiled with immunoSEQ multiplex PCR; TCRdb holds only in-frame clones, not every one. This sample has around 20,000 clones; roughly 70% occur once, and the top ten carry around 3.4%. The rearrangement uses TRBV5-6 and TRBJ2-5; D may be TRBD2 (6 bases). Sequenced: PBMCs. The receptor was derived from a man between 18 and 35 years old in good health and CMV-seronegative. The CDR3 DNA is TGTGCCAGCAGCTTGTACGGGACTCAGACCCAGTACTTC. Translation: CASSLYGTQTQYF.